This is a list of T cell receptor beta chains from one sample in a study of blood T cell repertoires in COVID-19. The data were produced by immunoSEQ multiplex PCR, yet TCRdb's version contains in-frame clones alone and is incomplete. Of fewer than 25,000 clones listed, 91% were seen once; the top ten hold 4% to 5%. Material for sequencing was peripheral blood. The receptors derive from a human donor in a cohort sampled during active COVID-19. The CDR3 runs from the conserved cysteine through the conserved F or W. Only some rows state a clone size, as once, few, many or a class for expanded clones.

j_call: TRBJ2-4
v_call: TRBV7-2
clone_size: NA
cdr3_aa: CASSLELRNIQYF

j_call: TRBJ2-5
v_call: TRBV19
clone_size: NA
cdr3_aa: CASRMTSGGRETQYF

j_call: TRBJ2-1
v_call: TRBV9
clone_size: few
cdr3_aa: CASSVGTGRDEQFF

j_call: TRBJ2-3
v_call: TRBV27
clone_size: once
cdr3_aa: CASSPGLVPQYF

j_call: TRBJ1-5
v_call: TRBV4-3
clone_size: NA
cdr3_aa: CASSQDLGAGNQPQHF

j_call: TRBJ2-5
v_call: TRBV4-1
clone_size: NA
cdr3_aa: CASRSGTGSLETQYF

j_call: TRBJ2-1
v_call: TRBV2
clone_size: NA
cdr3_aa: CASSDQGAKGYNEQFF

j_call: TRBJ1-2
v_call: TRBV6-1
clone_size: NA
cdr3_aa: CASSADRDRANYGYTF

j_call: TRBJ2-3
v_call: TRBV19
clone_size: NA
cdr3_aa: CASMRGGLYEDTQYF

j_call: TRBJ2-3
v_call: TRBV6-4
clone_size: NA
cdr3_aa: CASSATSDTDTQYF

j_call: TRBJ2-3
v_call: TRBV10-3
clone_size: NA
cdr3_aa: CAIGAGGPTDTQYF

j_call: TRBJ2-5
v_call: TRBV27
clone_size: NA
cdr3_aa: CASSRSRVESQETQYF

j_call: TRBJ1-5
v_call: TRBV15
clone_size: NA
cdr3_aa: CATSRELGTGRSHQPQHF

j_call: TRBJ2-3
v_call: TRBV30
clone_size: NA
cdr3_aa: CAWSGLEDTQYF

j_call: TRBJ1-1
v_call: TRBV10-3
clone_size: NA
cdr3_aa: CAIRASTGENTEAFF

j_call: TRBJ1-5
v_call: TRBV7-2
clone_size: NA
cdr3_aa: CATARQSNQPQHF

j_call: TRBJ2-1
v_call: TRBV24-1
clone_size: NA
cdr3_aa: CATSDTTGSGYNEQFF

j_call: TRBJ1-2
v_call: TRBV18
clone_size: NA
cdr3_aa: CASSFGQGYGYTF

j_call: TRBJ1-5
v_call: TRBV24-1
clone_size: once
cdr3_aa: CATSDPRYNQPQHF

j_call: TRBJ1-5
v_call: TRBV24-1
clone_size: NA
cdr3_aa: CATSDLGGDQPQHF

j_call: TRBJ2-5
v_call: TRBV10-1
clone_size: NA
cdr3_aa: CASSAGIEETQYF

j_call: TRBJ1-4
v_call: TRBV11-2
clone_size: NA
cdr3_aa: CASSADRNEKLFF

j_call: TRBJ2-7
v_call: TRBV5-5
clone_size: once
cdr3_aa: CASSPRQGLSYEQYF

j_call: TRBJ2-7
v_call: TRBV12-5
clone_size: NA
cdr3_aa: CASGLDLNSEQYF

j_call: TRBJ1-6
v_call: TRBV19
clone_size: few
cdr3_aa: CASSPIQRGPRNSPLHF